Listed here are 29 T cell receptor beta chains from one sample, sequenced in a study of human T cells and chemical hapten exposure. As to time point: patch test 1, 2 weeks after DPC sensitization. The sample's treatment: therapeutic diphenylcyclopropenone sensitization with weekly scalp DPC. TCRdb re-called the RACE reads through MiXCR, storing one row per CDR3 protein. Seen here are some 94,000 distinct CDR3 sequences, around 11% observed once, and the top ten hold approximately 2.1%. This specimen was whole blood, taken in connection with sensitization to the hapten diphenylcyclopropenone (DPC). The receptors here all came from a woman between 35 and 50 years old with alopecia areata. Some clones in this sample may be carry-over from other donors' samples.

This clonotype was detected a few times. V and J are TRBV19 and TRBJ2-1; possible D gene TRBD2, 6 bases. The germline V gene has CDR1 LNHDA and CDR2 SQIVND (reference sequence). Trimming shortened V by 4 bases and J by 6 bases, and 13 bases separated the two germline ends. There are 14 residues in the CDR3. CDR3 residues: CASSTGTVSNEQFF. The CDR3 DNA is TGTGCCAGTAGTACCGGGACTGTCTCCAATGAGCAGTTCTTC.

This clonotype was counted many times. V is TRBV5-4 and J is TRBJ2-1; 7 nucleotides align to TRBD2. The V gene end was trimmed by 6 bases and the J gene end by 5 bases; junction bases not matched to a gene: 11. This CDR3 is built from 15 residues. Germline lookup yields CDR1 SGHNT and CDR2 YYREEE (reference sequence). CDR3: CASTFLAVGHNEQFF. CDR3 nucleotide sequence: TGTGCCAGCACCTTTCTAGCGGTGGGGCACAATGAGCAGTTCTTC. The whole variable domain, filled in from reference TRBV5-4 and TRBJ2-1, reads ETGVTQSPTHLIKTRGQQVTLRCSSQSGHNTVSWYQQALGQGPQFIFQYYREEENGRGNFPPRFSGLQFPNYSSELNVNALELDDSALYLCASTFLAVGHNEQFFGPGTRLTVL.

The chain links TRBV4-1 to TRBJ2-3; perhaps TRBD1 as D (6 bases). Trimming shortened V by 3 bases and J by 1 base, and 14 bases separated the two germline ends. In germline, CDR1 is MGHRA, CDR2 YSYEKL. CDR3 length: 16 residues. CDR3 nucleotides: TGCGCCAGCAGCCACCGCACAGGGCGGGGCACAGATACGCAGTATTTT. Protein sequence: CASSHRTGRGTDTQYF.

This clonotype was counted at least ten times. V usage is TRBV3-1 and J usage is TRBJ2-1; D gene uncertain. In germline, CDR1 is LGHDT, CDR2 YNNKEL (reference sequence). The CDR3 contains 13 residues. The V gene lost 0 bases and the J gene lost 9 bases, with 9 bases spanning the gap. The CDR3 region is CASSQDTRGEQFF. The CDR3, as DNA: TGTGCCAGCAGCCAAGATACCCGCGGTGAGCAGTTCTTC.

This clonotype has just a few counts. The gene calls are TRBV20-1 and TRBJ2-6; D not certain. The CDR3 has 14 amino acids. V lost 6 bases and J lost 6, with 15 bases in between. The germline V gene has CDR1 DFQATT and CDR2 SNEGSKA (reference sequence). CDR3 amino acids: CSALMHSEANVLTF. The CDR3 DNA sequence: TGCAGTGCCTTAATGCACTCCGAGGCCAACGTCCTGACTTTC.

This clonotype came up a few times. The J gene is TRBJ2-6, the V gene TRBV6-2 or TRBV6-3, with D possibly matching TRBD2 (5 bases). CDR1 is MNHEY and CDR2 is SVGEGT in the germline V gene. The CDR3 is made up of 15 amino acids. Trimming took 6 bases from V and 2 from J, leaving 11 bases between them. For the CDR3, the DNA is TGTGCCAGCAGGAAAGAGGGAGCTGGGGCCAACGTCCTGACTTTC. Protein sequence: CASRKEGAGANVLTF.

This clonotype appeared many times. This chain connects TRBV6-4 to TRBJ2-2; TRBD1 aligns across 7 bases. Germline V CDR1 and CDR2: MRHNA, SNTAGT. With 3 bases clipped from V and 3 bases from J, the junction kept 4 bases outside the gene matches. This CDR3 region has 15 residues. The CDR3 protein is CASSETGVDTGELFF. CDR3 DNA sequence: TGTGCCAGCAGTGAAACAGGGGTAGACACCGGGGAGCTGTTTTTT.

This clonotype was counted between two and nine times. The V gene is TRBV6-2 or TRBV6-3, the J gene TRBJ2-3; D tentatively reads TRBD1 or TRBD2 (5 bases each). The germline gives CDR1 MNHEY, CDR2 SVGEGT. Trimming stripped 2 bases from V and 10 bases from J, with 16 bases between. This CDR3 is built from 14 residues. CDR3 nucleotide sequence: TGTGCCAGCAGTTACCAAACAGGAGGTCGCGCGCAGTATTTT. Its translation: CASSYQTGGRAQYF.

The rearrangement joins TRBV6-2 or TRBV6-3 to TRBJ2-6; D unresolved. With 10 bases removed from V and 0 bases from J, the gap between germline ends came to 7 bases. This CDR3 is built from 13 residues. The germline gives CDR1 MNHEY, CDR2 SVGEGT. The CDR3 DNA reads TGTGCCACCGGTCGCTCTGGGGCCAACGTCCTGACTTTC. Its protein product is CATGRSGANVLTF.

A few counts support this clonotype. The chain carries TRBV6-2 or TRBV6-3 and TRBJ1-5, with 7 bases lining up with TRBD1. Trimming cost V 6 bases and J 5 bases; bases outside gene matches: 4. CDR3 size: 13 residues. CDR1 is MNHEY and CDR2 is SVGEGT in the germline V gene. CDR3: CASRSTGDQPQHF. The CDR3 DNA is TGTGCCAGCAGGAGTACAGGGGATCAGCCCCAGCATTTT.

This clonotype was counted only a few times. The rearrangement joins TRBV3-1 to TRBJ2-3; D is ambiguous. V lost 4 bases to trimming and J lost 5 bases, with 10 bases between them. The CDR3 has 13 amino acids. The germline V gene encodes CDR1 LGHDT and CDR2 YNNKEL (reference sequence). CDR3 protein: CASSPLSIDTQYF. The CDR3 bases are TGTGCCAGCAGCCCTTTATCGATAGATACGCAGTATTTT.

The rearrangement uses TRBV27 and TRBJ2-7; 9 bases align to TRBD2. The germline CDR1 and CDR2 sequences are MNHEY and SMNVEV (reference sequence). Trimming removed 6 bases from V and 2 bases from J; junction bases left unmatched: 5. The CDR3 consists of 14 residues. The CDR3 reads CASSRLAETYEQYF. The CDR3 DNA follows: TGTGCCAGCAGCAGACTAGCGGAGACCTACGAGCAGTACTTC.

This clonotype was counted at least ten times. The chain links TRBV24-1 to TRBJ2-7; no firm D call. Trimming took off 1 base at V and 0 bases at J, with 12 bases between the two ends. Germline V CDR1 and CDR2: KGHDR, SFDVKD. This CDR3 spans 16 amino acids. Here the CDR3 reads CATSDFPTVSSYEQYF. The CDR3 coding sequence is TGTGCCACCAGTGATTTCCCCACGGTTAGCTCCTACGAGCAGTACTTC.

The sample holds a few counts of this clonotype. CDR3 nucleotide sequence: TGTGCCACCAGTGATGGACCGGCCTATTACGAGCAGTACTTC. Protein product: CATSDGPAYYEQYF. The V gene is TRBV24-1, the J gene TRBJ2-7; D is unclear. Deletions cut 3 bases from V and 4 bases from J, with 12 bases between. Germline V gene lookup returns CDR1 KGHDR and CDR2 SFDVKD. The CDR3 sequence is 14 residues long.

This clonotype has a count of ten or more. The V and J genes are TRBV11-2 and TRBJ2-3; TRBD2 agrees at 9 bases. The CDR3 spans 15 residues. J lost 4 bases, V lost 5 bases, and 7 bases had no gene match. Germline CDR1 reads SGHAT; CDR2 reads FQNNGV. The CDR3 DNA sequence: TGTGCCAGCAGCCCGCGGCCTAGCGGGGCAGATACGCAGTATTTT. This codes for CASSPRPSGADTQYF. Filled out from reference TRBV11-2 and TRBJ2-3, the complete variable domain reads EAGVAQSPRYKIIEKRQSVAFWCNPISGHATLYWYQQILGQGPKLLIQFQNNGVVDDSQLPKDRFSAERLKGVDSTLKIQPAKLEDSAVYLCASSPRPSGADTQYFGPGTRLTVL.

This clonotype was observed a handful of times. The V gene is TRBV6-2 or TRBV6-3, the J gene TRBJ2-3, with TRBD2 matching 10 bases. CDR1 MNHEY and CDR2 SVGEGT come from the germline V gene. V was clipped by 2 bases and J by 3 bases; unmatched bases: 5. The CDR3 is made up of 16 amino acids. CDR3 protein: CASSYGTSGTTDTQYF. CDR3 nucleotides: TGTGCCAGCAGTTACGGTACTAGCGGGACGACAGATACGCAGTATTTT.

The gene calls are TRBV12-3 or TRBV12-4 and TRBJ2-5; 11 bases match TRBD2. The CDR3 loop spans 17 amino acids. V trimming: 5 bases; J trimming: 5 bases; junction bases outside the gene matches: 13. The CDR3 region has the DNA TGTGCCAGCAGTCCGCCGGGACTAGCGGTCGCGGGTGAGACCCAGTACTTC. This codes for CASSPPGLAVAGETQYF.

The chain recombines TRBV4-1 with TRBJ2-7; 10 bases align to TRBD1. This CDR3 comprises 14 residues. The V gene's germline CDR1 is MGHRA and CDR2 YSYEKL. V lost 0 bases, J lost 7 bases, and 3 bases stayed unmatched. The CDR3 protein is CASSQDDRGLEQYF. As DNA, the CDR3 is TGCGCCAGCAGCCAAGATGACAGGGGGCTTGAGCAGTACTTC.

This clonotype was seen only a few times. This chain links TRBV6-5 with TRBJ1-5, with 11 nucleotides matching TRBD1. Germline loops: CDR1 MNHEY, CDR2 SVGAGI. The CDR3 is 15 amino acids. V trimming: 2 bases; J trimming: 4 bases; junction bases outside the gene matches: 1. Written as DNA, the CDR3 is TGTGCCAGCAGTTACGGGACAGGGGGGAATCAGCCCCAGCATTTT. Translating gives CASSYGTGGNQPQHF.

The chain combines TRBV9 with TRBJ2-5; D perhaps matches TRBD1 (6 bases). V lost 3 bases to trimming and J lost 0 bases, with 15 bases between them. CDR3 length: 16 amino acids. Germline loops: CDR1 SGDLS, CDR2 YYNGEE. The CDR3 region is CASSGRGTPYQETQYF. CDR3 DNA sequence: TGTGCCAGCAGCGGACGAGGGACACCGTACCAAGAGACCCAGTACTTC.

The V and J genes are TRBV6-1 and TRBJ2-5; no definite D call. The V gene lost 10 bases and the J gene lost 2 bases, with 8 bases spanning the gap. The germline gives CDR1 MNHNS, CDR2 SASEGT. This CDR3 has 11 amino acids. The CDR3 sequence is CAMRMQETQYF. For the CDR3, the DNA is TGTGCCATGAGAATGCAAGAGACCCAGTACTTC.

This clonotype has ten or more counts. The chain couples TRBV3-1 to TRBJ2-1, with a possible D match to TRBD1 (6 bases). Trimming left V 1 base short and J 8 bases short, with 15 bases between. CDR3 length: 15 amino acids. CDR1 is LGHDT and CDR2 is YNNKEL in the germline V gene (reference sequence). The CDR3 nucleotides are TGTGCCAGCAGCCAAGTGGGTAAGACAGGACATGAGCAGTTCTTC. Encoded protein: CASSQVGKTGHEQFF.

This clonotype was recorded a few times. The rearrangement uses TRBV24-1 and TRBJ2-3; the match to TRBD2 covers 9 bases. J lost 2 bases, V lost 3 bases, and 5 bases had no gene match. The germline CDR1 and CDR2 sequences are KGHDR and SFDVKD. The CDR3 has 16 amino acids. The CDR3 here is CATSDRREGPTDTQYF. CDR3 bases: TGTGCCACCAGTGATCGGCGGGAGGGCCCCACAGATACGCAGTATTTT.

This clonotype turned up a few times. The V call is TRBV12-3 or TRBV12-4, the J call TRBJ2-3; 7 bases match TRBD2. CDR3 length: 12 amino acids. Trimming took 6 bases from V and 4 from J; bases not matched to a gene: 1. In nucleotides, the CDR3 is TGTGCCAGCAGCACTAGCGCAGATACGCAGTATTTT. The encoded protein is CASSTSADTQYF.

The chain links TRBV19 to TRBJ2-1, with TRBD2 identical over 10 bases. This CDR3 is built from 14 residues. The ends lost 4 bases at V and 8 bases at J; junction bases unmatched: 5. Germline V gene data show CDR1 as LNHDA and CDR2 as SQIVND (reference sequence). The CDR3 sequence: CASSSLAGVDEQFF. In DNA form, the CDR3 reads TGTGCCAGTAGTAGCCTAGCGGGGGTCGATGAGCAGTTCTTC.

The chain employs TRBV4-1 and TRBJ2-4; D uncertain. The CDR3 contains 15 residues. V lost 1 base, J lost 6 bases, and 13 bases lay in between. Germline CDR1 reads MGHRA; CDR2 reads YSYEKL. CDR3 sequence reads: CASSQGPVLGNIQYF. The CDR3 nucleotides are TGCGCCAGCAGCCAAGGTCCAGTCCTGGGAAACATTCAGTACTTC.

The gene calls are TRBV2 and TRBJ2-1; D uncertain. Between the trimmed V and J ends, which lost 5 bases and 7 bases, there was a span of 6 bases. The CDR3 covers 11 residues. Germline V gene sequence: CDR1 SNHLY, CDR2 FYNNEI. In DNA form, the CDR3 reads TGTGCCAGCAGTCCGTGGAATGAGCAGTTCTTC. Its protein is CASSPWNEQFF.

In its sample, this clonotype was seen a few times. The chain joins TRBV7-9 to TRBJ2-7, with D unresolved. The ends were cut back, 1 base at V and 1 base at J, with 11 bases in the middle. From germline, CDR1 is SEHNR and CDR2 FQNEAQ (reference sequence). This CDR3 contains 15 residues. CDR3 amino acids: CASSLDAVPSYEQYF. DNA of the CDR3: TGTGCCAGCAGCTTAGATGCGGTGCCTTCCTACGAGCAGTACTTC.

This clonotype turned up a few times. The chain combines TRBV2 with TRBJ2-2; TRBD1 agrees at 8 bases. Germline V gives CDR1 SNHLY, CDR2 FYNNEI. This CDR3 region has 13 residues. Trimming cost V 5 bases and J 6 bases; bases outside gene matches: 2. CDR3 sequence (DNA): TGTGCCAGCAGTAACAGGGGGTCCGGGGAGCTGTTTTTT. Its protein is CASSNRGSGELFF.